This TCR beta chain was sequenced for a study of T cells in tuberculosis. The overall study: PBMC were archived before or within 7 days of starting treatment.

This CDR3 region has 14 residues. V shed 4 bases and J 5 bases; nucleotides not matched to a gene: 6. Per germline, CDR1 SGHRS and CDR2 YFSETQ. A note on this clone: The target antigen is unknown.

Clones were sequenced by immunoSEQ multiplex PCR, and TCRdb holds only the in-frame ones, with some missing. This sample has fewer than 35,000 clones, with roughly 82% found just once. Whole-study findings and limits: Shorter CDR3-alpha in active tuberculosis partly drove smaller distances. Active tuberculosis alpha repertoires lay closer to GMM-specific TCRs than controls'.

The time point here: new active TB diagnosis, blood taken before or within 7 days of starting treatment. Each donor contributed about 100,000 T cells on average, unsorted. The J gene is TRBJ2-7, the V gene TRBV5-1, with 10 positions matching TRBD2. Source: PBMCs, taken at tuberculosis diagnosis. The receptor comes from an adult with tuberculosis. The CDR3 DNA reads TGCGCCAGCAGCCCGGGACTAGCGATAGACGAGCAGTACTTC. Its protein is CASSPGLAIDEQYF. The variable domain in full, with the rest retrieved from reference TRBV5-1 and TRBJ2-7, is KAGVTQTPRYLIKTRGQQVTLSCSPISGHRSVSWYQQTPGQGLQFLFEYFSETQRNKGNFPGRFSGRQFSNSRSEMNVSTLELGDSALYLCASSPGLAIDEQYFGPGTRLTVT.